A selection of T cell receptor beta chains follows, all from one sample in a study of blood T cell repertoires in COVID-19. The protocol was immunoSEQ multiplex PCR, while the TCRdb copy is restricted to in-frame clones and leaves out a portion. The profile shows approximately 300,000 clones, around 87% of them singletons. Sequencing was carried out using peripheral blood. Receptor source: a man aged 50-59 years with active or convalescent COVID-19. Both conserved end residues are part of each CDR3.

v_gene	j_gene	CDR3aa
TRBV27	TRBJ1-4	CASSPRALNEKLFF
TRBV27	TRBJ1-2	CASSPRGEVYGYTF
TRBV29-1	TRBJ1-2	CSVSDRGMNYGYTF
TRBV11-3	TRBJ1-1	CASSLGFVDRGTEAFF
TRBV2	TRBJ2-3	CASRGGPGGSDTQYF
TRBV10-3	TRBJ2-7	CAISGGQGRSHEQYF
TRBV5-1	TRBJ1-6	CASSLESSPGISPLHF
TRBV19	TRBJ2-5	CASSSLSGTRGETQYF
TRBV6-5	TRBJ2-2	CASRREGVTGELFF
TRBV9	TRBJ1-1	CASSVYQGSEAFF
TRBV28	TRBJ2-7	CASSTGTSGRGQYF
TRBV28	TRBJ2-1	CASRLAGGTYNEQFF
TRBV6-1	TRBJ1-2	CASSEYQNFNYGYTF
TRBV9	TRBJ2-1	CASSLAVYNEQFF
TRBV6-6	TRBJ2-7	CASSPTGAKTYEQYF
TRBV30	TRBJ2-3	CAWGTGQDTQYF
TRBV28	TRBJ1-1	CASSFGRGLVTEAFF
TRBV7-2	TRBJ2-2	CASSLTTANTGELFF
TRBV30	TRBJ1-3	CAWSPGQVGNTIYF
TRBV30	TRBJ1-2	CARKDKGGNGYTF
TRBV9	TRBJ2-5	CASSVAGTRQETQYF
TRBV28	TRBJ1-2	CASSLSQANYGYTF
TRBV7-2	TRBJ2-1	CASSQGEIAGGGQFF
TRBV4-2	TRBJ1-6	CASSQAGDRNNSPLHF
TRBV2	TRBJ2-7	CASSGGLVEQYF
TRBV18	TRBJ1-2	CASSPFQEATNYGYTF
TRBV19	TRBJ1-4	CASLGKAQRGEKLFF
TRBV6-6	TRBJ1-2	CASSPLSGVQPGHGYTF
TRBV6-6	TRBJ1-2	CASSSFTGDGYTF
TRBV18	TRBJ2-7	CASSPGGRLEQYF
TRBV18	TRBJ1-2	CASSPRQGAGYGYTF
TRBV11-2	TRBJ1-4	CASSLVDRENEKLFF
TRBV5-1	TRBJ1-1	CASSGMDRLNTEAFF
TRBV7-9	TRBJ2-5	CASSSVGGETQYF
TRBV30	TRBJ1-1	CAWDTGPWGAFF
TRBV6-1	TRBJ1-1	CASSEYDRGWSTEAFF
TRBV6-5	TRBJ2-7	CATRDSFYEQYF
TRBV28	TRBJ2-1	CASSSLALKGTGSYNEQFF
TRBV9	TRBJ2-1	CASSSGGGSYNEQFF
TRBV28	TRBJ1-6	CASTRTLSTYNSPLHF
TRBV2	TRBJ1-4	CASSPSGGHGEKLFF
TRBV7-2	TRBJ2-7	CASSPGAFEQYF
TRBV19	TRBJ2-1	CASSMRTSSYNEQFF
TRBV24-1	TRBJ1-3	CATSPSGSGNTIYF
TRBV5-1	TRBJ1-2	CASSSQGVMFGYTF
TRBV15	TRBJ1-2	CATSRSDRLYGYTF
TRBV5-1	TRBJ2-1	CASSLASIGGGRNNEQFF
TRBV18	TRBJ2-7	CASSASPGYEQYF
TRBV7-7	TRBJ2-5	CASSSGGTTAQYF
TRBV4-3	TRBJ1-2	CASSQDWAGGYTF
TRBV30	TRBJ2-3	CAWSTPWTRSTDTQYF
TRBV6-2/TRBV6-3	TRBJ2-1	CASSERIDEQFF
TRBV19	TRBJ1-1	CASSPGDTRNTEAFF
TRBV28	TRBJ2-6	CASRTGTPGANVLTF